This T cell receptor (beta chain) was captured by sequencing in a study of T cell repertoires in cytomegalovirus infection. General study results and limits: HLA-C-restricted, CMV-specific TCR beta clonotypes were dominant ex vivo.

The CDR3 sequence is 18 residues long. V lost 3 bases and J lost 3; bases outside the gene matches: 8. TCRdb recomputed calls from the reads with MiXCR, one row per CDR3 protein. This repertoire shows 750,000 to 950,000 distinct CDR3 sequences, almost 30% found once; its top ten account for less than 15%. Comment on this clonotype: What it binds is not known.

The genes are TRBV12-3 or TRBV12-4 and TRBJ2-3; the match to TRBD2 covers 14 bases. The sequence was collected from a human donor in good health (CMV status not recorded). Some clones in this sample may be carry-over from other donors' samples. The material was cultured CD8+ T cells from PBMCs, obtained from culture after CMV antigen stimulation. DNA for the CDR3: TGTGCCAGCAGTTTTCGACTAGCGGGGGGGCCTGGGACAGATACGCAGTATTTT. Translation gives CASSFRLAGGPGTDTQYF.